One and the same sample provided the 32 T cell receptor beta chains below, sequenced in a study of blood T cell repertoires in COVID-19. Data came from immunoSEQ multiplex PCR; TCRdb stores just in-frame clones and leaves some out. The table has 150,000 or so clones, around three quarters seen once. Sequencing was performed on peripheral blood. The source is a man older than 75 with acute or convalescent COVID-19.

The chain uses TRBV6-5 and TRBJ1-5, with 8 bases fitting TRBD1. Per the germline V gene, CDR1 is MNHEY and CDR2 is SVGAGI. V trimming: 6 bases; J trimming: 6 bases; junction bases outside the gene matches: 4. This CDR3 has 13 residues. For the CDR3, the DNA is TGTGCCAGCAGAGACAGGGGCGGTCAGCCCCAGCATTTT. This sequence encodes CASRDRGGQPQHF.

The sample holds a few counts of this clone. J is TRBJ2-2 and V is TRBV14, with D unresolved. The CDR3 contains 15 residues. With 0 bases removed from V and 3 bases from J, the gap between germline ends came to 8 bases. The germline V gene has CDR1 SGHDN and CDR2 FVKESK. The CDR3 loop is CASSQELVYTGELFF. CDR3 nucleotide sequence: TGTGCCAGCAGCCAAGAGCTAGTATACACCGGGGAGCTGTTTTTT.

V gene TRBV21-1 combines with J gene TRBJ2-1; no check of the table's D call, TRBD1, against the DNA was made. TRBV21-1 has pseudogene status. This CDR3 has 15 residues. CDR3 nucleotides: TGTGCCAGCAGCAAGGGCCAGCACTCCTACAATGAGCAGTTCTTC. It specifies CASSKGQHSYNEQFF.

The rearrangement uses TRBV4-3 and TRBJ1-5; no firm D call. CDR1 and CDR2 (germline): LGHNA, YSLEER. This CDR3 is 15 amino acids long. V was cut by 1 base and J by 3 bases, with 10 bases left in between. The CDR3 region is CASSQGAGFNQPQHF. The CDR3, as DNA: TGCGCCAGCAGCCAAGGTGCAGGATTCAATCAGCCCCAGCATTTT.

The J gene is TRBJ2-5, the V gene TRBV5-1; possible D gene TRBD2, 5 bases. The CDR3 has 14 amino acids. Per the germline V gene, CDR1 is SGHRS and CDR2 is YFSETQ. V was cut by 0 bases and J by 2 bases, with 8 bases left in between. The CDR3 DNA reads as TGCGCCAGCAGCTTGGGGCCGGGACAAGAGACCCAGTACTTC. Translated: CASSLGPGQETQYF.

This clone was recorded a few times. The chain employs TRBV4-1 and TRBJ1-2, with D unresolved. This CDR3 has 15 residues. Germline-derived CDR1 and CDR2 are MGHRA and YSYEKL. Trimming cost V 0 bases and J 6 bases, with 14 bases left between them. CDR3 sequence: CASSQDPSALNGYTF. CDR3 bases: TGCGCCAGCAGCCAAGATCCCAGCGCCCTGAATGGCTACACCTTC.

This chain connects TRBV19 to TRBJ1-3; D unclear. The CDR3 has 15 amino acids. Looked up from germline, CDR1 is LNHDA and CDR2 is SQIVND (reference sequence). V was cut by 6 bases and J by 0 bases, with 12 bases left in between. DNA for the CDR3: TGTGCCAGTAGCCTTCTCGGGAACTCTGGAAACACCATATATTTT. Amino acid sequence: CASSLLGNSGNTIYF.

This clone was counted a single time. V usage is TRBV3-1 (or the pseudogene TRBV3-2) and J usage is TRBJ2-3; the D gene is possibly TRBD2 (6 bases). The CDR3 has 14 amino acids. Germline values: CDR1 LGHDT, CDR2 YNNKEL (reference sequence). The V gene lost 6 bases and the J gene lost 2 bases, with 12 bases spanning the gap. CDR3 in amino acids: CASSAGTNTDTQYF. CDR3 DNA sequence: TGTGCCAGCAGTGCGGGAACTAACACAGATACGCAGTATTTT.

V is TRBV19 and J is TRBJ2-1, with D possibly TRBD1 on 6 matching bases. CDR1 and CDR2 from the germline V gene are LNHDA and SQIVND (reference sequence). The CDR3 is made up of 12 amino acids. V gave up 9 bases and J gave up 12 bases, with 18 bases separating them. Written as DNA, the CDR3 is TGTGCCAGCGCCTCACAGGGCTACGGGCAGTTCTTC. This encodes CASASQGYGQFF.

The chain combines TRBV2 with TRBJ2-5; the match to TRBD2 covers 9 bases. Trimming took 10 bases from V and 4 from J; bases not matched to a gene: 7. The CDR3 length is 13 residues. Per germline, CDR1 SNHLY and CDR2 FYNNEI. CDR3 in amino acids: CATQLSGGETQYF. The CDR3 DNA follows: TGTGCCACCCAACTTAGCGGGGGAGAGACCCAGTACTTC.

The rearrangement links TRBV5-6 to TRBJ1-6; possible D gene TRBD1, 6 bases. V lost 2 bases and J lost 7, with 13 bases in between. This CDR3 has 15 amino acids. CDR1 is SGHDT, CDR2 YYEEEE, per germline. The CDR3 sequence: CASSLGQMGNSPLHF. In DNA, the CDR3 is TGTGCCAGCAGCTTAGGACAGATGGGGAATTCACCCCTCCACTTT.

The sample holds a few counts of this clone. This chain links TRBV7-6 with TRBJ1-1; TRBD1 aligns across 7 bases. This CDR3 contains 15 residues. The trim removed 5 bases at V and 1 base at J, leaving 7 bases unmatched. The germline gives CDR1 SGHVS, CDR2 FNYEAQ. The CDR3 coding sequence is TGTGCCAGCAGCCCCGCGGGACAGCAGAACACTGAAGCTTTCTTT. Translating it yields CASSPAGQQNTEAFF. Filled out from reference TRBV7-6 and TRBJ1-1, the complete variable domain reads GAGVSQSPRYKVTKRGQDVALRCDPISGHVSLYWYRQALGQGPEFLTYFNYEAQQDKSGLPNDRFSAERPEGSISTLTIQRTEQRDSAMYRCASSPAGQQNTEAFFGQGTRLTVV.

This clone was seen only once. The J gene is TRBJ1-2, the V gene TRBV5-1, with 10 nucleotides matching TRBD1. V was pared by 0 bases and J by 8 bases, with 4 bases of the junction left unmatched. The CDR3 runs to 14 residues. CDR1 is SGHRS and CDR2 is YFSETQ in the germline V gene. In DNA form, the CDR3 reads TGCGCCAGCAGCTTGGTAGGGACAGGGGAAGGCTACACCTTC. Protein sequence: CASSLVGTGEGYTF. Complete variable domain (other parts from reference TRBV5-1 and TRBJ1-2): KAGVTQTPRYLIKTRGQQVTLSCSPISGHRSVSWYQQTPGQGLQFLFEYFSETQRNKGNFPGRFSGRQFSNSRSEMNVSTLELGDSALYLCASSLVGTGEGYTFGSGTRLTVV.

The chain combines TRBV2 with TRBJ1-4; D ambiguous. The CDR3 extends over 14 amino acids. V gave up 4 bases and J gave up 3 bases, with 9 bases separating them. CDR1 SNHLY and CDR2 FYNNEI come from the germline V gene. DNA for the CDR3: TGTGCCAGCAGTGCAACTCGTGCTAATGAAAAACTGTTTTTT. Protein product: CASSATRANEKLFF.

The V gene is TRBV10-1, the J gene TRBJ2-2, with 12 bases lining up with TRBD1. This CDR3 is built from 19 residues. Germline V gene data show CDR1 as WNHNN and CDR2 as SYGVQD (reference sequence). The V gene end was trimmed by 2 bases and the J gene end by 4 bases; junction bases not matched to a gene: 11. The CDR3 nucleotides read TGCGCCAGCAGTGAGCCTACCAGGGACAGGGGGCTAGGCACCGGGGAGCTGTTTTTT. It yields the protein CASSEPTRDRGLGTGELFF.

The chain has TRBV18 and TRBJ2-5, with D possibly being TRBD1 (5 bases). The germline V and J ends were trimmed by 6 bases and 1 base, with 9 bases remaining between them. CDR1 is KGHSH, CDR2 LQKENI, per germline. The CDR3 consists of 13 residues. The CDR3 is CASSQGAQETQYF. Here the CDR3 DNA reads TGTGCCAGCTCGCAGGGCGCCCAAGAGACCCAGTACTTC.

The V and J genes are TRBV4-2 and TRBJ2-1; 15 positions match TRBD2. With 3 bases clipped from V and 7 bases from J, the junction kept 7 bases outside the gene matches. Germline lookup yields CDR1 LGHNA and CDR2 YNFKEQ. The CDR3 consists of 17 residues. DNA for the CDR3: TGTGCCAGCAGCCAGGTTCATGGGACTAGCGGGGGGAATGAGCAGTTCTTC. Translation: CASSQVHGTSGGNEQFF.

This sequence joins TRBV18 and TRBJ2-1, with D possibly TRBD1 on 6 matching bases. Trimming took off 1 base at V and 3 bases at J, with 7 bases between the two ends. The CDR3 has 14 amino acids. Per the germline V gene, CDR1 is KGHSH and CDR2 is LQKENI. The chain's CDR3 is CASSPRTDYNEQFF. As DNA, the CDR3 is TGTGCCAGCTCACCACGGACAGACTACAATGAGCAGTTCTTC.

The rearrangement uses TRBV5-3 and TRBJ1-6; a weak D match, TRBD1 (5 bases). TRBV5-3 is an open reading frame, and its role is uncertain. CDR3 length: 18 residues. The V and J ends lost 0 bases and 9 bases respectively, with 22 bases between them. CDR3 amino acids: CARSLAKGFSHRPSPLHF. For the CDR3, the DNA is TGTGCCAGAAGCTTGGCAAAGGGGTTTTCCCACCGCCCTTCACCCCTCCACTTT.

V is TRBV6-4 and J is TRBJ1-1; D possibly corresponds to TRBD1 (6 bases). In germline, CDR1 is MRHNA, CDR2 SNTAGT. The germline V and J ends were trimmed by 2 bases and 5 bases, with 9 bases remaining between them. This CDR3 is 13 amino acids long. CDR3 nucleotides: TGTGCCAGCAGTGACAGGGGGGGGACTGAAGCTTTCTTT. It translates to CASSDRGGTEAFF.

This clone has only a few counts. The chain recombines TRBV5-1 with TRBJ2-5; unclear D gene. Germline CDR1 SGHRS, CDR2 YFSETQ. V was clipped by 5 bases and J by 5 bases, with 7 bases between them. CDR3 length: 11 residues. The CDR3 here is CASREAETQYF. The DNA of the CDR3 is TGCGCCAGCAGGGAAGCGGAGACCCAGTACTTC.

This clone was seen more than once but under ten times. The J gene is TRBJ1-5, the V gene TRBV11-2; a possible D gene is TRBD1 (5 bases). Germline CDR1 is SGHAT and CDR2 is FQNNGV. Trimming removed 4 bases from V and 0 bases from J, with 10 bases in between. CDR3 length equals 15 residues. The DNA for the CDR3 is TGTGCCAGCAGCTCGGGGGTCCTTAGCAATCAGCCCCAGCATTTT. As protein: CASSSGVLSNQPQHF.

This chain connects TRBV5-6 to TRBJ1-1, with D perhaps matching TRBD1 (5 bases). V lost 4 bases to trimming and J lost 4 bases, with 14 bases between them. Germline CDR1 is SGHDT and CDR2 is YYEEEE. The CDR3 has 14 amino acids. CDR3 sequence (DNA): TGTGCCAGCAGCCGGCGGGGGGTGGGCACTGAAGCTTTCTTT. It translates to CASSRRGVGTEAFF.

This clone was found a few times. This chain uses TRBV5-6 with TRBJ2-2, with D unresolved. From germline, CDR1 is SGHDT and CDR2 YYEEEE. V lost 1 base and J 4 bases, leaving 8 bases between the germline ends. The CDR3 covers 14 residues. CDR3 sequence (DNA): TGTGCCAGCAGCTTGCGGGTTCGCACCGGGGAGCTGTTTTTT. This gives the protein CASSLRVRTGELFF.

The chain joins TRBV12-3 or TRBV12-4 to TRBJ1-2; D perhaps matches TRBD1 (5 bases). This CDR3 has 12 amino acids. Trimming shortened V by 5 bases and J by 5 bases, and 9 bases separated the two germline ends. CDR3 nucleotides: TGTGCCAGCAGTCGCGGGGGGTATGGCTACACCTTC. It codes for CASSRGGYGYTF.

The CDR3 loop reads CASSLIWDRVTGTDTQYF. The CDR3, as DNA: TGTGCCAGCAGTTTAATTTGGGACAGGGTCACTGGCACAGATACGCAGTATTTT. The chain links TRBV27 to TRBJ2-3; TRBD1 agrees at 9 bases. The trim removed 2 bases at V and 1 base at J, leaving 10 bases unmatched. The germline V gene encodes CDR1 MNHEY and CDR2 SMNVEV (reference sequence). The CDR3 sequence is 18 residues long.

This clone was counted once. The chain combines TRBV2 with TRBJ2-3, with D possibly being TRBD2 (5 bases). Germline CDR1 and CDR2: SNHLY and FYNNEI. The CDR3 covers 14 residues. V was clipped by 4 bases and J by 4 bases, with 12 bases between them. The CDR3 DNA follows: TGTGCCAGCAGTGCCCCATTAGCGCCAGATACGCAGTATTTT. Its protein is CASSAPLAPDTQYF. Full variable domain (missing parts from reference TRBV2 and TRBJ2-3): EPEVTQTPSHQVTQMGQEVILRCVPISNHLYFYWYRQILGQKVEFLVSFYNNEISEKSEIFDDQFSVERPDGSNFTLKIRSTKLEDSAMYFCASSAPLAPDTQYFGPGTRLTVL.

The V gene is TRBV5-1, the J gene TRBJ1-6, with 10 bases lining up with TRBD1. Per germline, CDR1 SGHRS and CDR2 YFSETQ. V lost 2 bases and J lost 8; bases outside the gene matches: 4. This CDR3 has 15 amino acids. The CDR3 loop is CASSFGTGEDSPLHF. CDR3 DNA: TGCGCCAGCAGCTTCGGGACAGGGGAGGATTCACCCCTCCACTTT.

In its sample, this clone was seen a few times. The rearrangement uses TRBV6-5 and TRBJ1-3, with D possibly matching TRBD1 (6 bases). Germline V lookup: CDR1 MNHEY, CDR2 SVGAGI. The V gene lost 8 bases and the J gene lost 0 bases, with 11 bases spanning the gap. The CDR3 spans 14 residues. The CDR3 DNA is TGTGCCAGCGGATGGACAGCCTCTGGAAACACCATATATTTT. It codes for CASGWTASGNTIYF.

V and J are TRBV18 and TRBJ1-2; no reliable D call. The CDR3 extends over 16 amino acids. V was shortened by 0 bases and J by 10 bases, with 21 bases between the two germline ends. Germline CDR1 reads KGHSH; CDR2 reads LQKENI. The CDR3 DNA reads TGTGCCAGCTCACCACCAGTTGGGCGGGAAATTACGTACTACACCTTC. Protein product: CASSPPVGREITYYTF. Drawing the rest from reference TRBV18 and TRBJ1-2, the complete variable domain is NAGVMQNPRHLVRRRGQEARLRCSPMKGHSHVYWYRQLPEEGLKFMVYLQKENIIDESGMPKERFSAEFPKEGPSILRIQQVVRGDSAAYFCASSPPVGREITYYTFGSGTRLTVV.

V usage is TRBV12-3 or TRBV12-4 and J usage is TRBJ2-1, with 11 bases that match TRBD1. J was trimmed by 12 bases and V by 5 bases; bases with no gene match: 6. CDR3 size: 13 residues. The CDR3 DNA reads TGTGCCAGCAGTCCACGGACAGGGGGCGTGCAGTTCTTC. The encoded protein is CASSPRTGGVQFF.

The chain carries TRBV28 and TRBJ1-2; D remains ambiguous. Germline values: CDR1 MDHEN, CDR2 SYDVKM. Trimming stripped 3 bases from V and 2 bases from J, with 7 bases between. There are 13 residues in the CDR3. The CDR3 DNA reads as TGTGCCAGCAGTTTCCGTGTCAACTATGGCTACACCTTC. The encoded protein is CASSFRVNYGYTF.